Each of the 13 T cell receptor beta chains below was sequenced from the same sample in a study of CD8+ T cells in alopecia areata. RNA was extracted and reverse transcribed into cDNA as the sequencing template. Produced via immunoSEQ multiplex PCR; TCRdb's table is partial and in-frame only. The sample comprises 140,000 to 150,000 clones, 87% of which are singletons, and approximately 16% rests with the top ten. The sequencing here drew on CD8+ T cells sorted from blood, taken at week 0. The receptors were gathered from a human donor with alopecia areata.

The chain uses TRBV29-1 and TRBJ2-1; D is ambiguous. CDR1 and CDR2 (germline): SQVTM, ANQGSEA. V was shortened by 2 bases and J by 0 bases, with 8 bases between the two germline ends. The CDR3 is 14 amino acids. For the CDR3, the DNA is TGCAGCGTTGAAAGCACCCACTCCTACAATGAGCAGTTCTTC. It codes for CSVESTHSYNEQFF.

The chain joins TRBV11-2 to TRBJ2-3, with D unresolved. There are 14 residues in the CDR3. V dropped 3 bases and J dropped 5 bases, with 12 bases sitting between them. Per germline, CDR1 SGHAT and CDR2 FQNNGV. The CDR3 DNA reads TGTGCCAGCAGCTTCATTGGCGGCGGAGATACGCAGTATTTT. Encoded protein: CASSFIGGGDTQYF.

The V gene is TRBV5-4, the J gene TRBJ1-6; no firm D call. V lost 2 bases to trimming and J lost 9 bases, with 12 bases between them. The CDR3 has 14 amino acids. The germline gives CDR1 SGHNT, CDR2 YYREEE (reference sequence). In nucleotides, the CDR3 is TGTGCCAGCAGCTTTGGCTCTTCTGGTTCACCCCTCCACTTT. Its protein product is CASSFGSSGSPLHF.

This chain uses TRBV7-2 with TRBJ2-5, with 9 bases aligning to TRBD1. CDR3 size: 18 residues. V dropped 5 bases and J dropped 5; count of bases not matched to a gene: 18. Germline CDR1 and CDR2: SGHTA and FQGNSA. The CDR3 reads CASSPRATKQGARETQYF. The DNA of the CDR3 is TGTGCCAGCAGCCCCAGAGCTACCAAACAGGGGGCTCGTGAGACCCAGTACTTC. Full variable domain (outside the CDR3, taken from reference TRBV7-2 and TRBJ2-5): GAGVSQSPSNKVTEKGKDVELRCDPISGHTALYWYRQSLGQGLEFLIYFQGNSAPDKSGLPSDRFSAERTGGSVSTLTIQRTQQEDSAVYLCASSPRATKQGARETQYFGPGTRLLVL.

In its sample, this clone was seen once. The chain links TRBV7-2 to TRBJ2-3; D unclear. V was trimmed by 4 bases and J by 7 bases, leaving 6 bases between them. Looked up from germline, CDR1 is SGHTA and CDR2 is FQGNSA. CDR3 length equals 11 residues. The CDR3 is CASSSPYTQYF. The CDR3 DNA reads TGTGCCAGCAGCTCGCCCTATACGCAGTATTTT.

The rearrangement uses TRBV5-4 and TRBJ1-2, with D possibly TRBD1 on 5 matching bases. The CDR3 is made up of 11 amino acids. From germline, CDR1 is SGHNT and CDR2 YYREEE (reference sequence). Trimming took off 5 bases at V and 6 bases at J, with 8 bases between the two ends. This CDR3 is CASSVQDGYTF. The CDR3 nucleotides read TGTGCCAGCAGTGTACAGGATGGCTACACCTTC.

This sequence joins TRBV4-1 and TRBJ1-1; unclear D gene. The germline gives CDR1 MGHRA, CDR2 YSYEKL. The CDR3 loop spans 12 amino acids. The V end was cut by 1 base, the J end by 4 bases, with 4 bases between. CDR3 nucleotides: TGCGCCAGCAGCCAAGTTGGCACTGAAGCTTTCTTT. Its translation is CASSQVGTEAFF.

In this sample, this clone turned up a few times. The chain carries TRBV21-1 and TRBJ2-7; the D call TRBD2 from the table was never checked on the DNA. TRBV21-1 is designated a pseudogene. The CDR3 is 17 residues long. Written as DNA, the CDR3 is TGTGCCAGCAGCAAAGAGACTAGTAACAGGACGATCTACGAGCAGTACTTC. Protein product: CASSKETSNRTIYEQYF.

This clone was seen only a few times. This chain uses TRBV13 with TRBJ2-2, with 8 positions matching TRBD1. J lost 2 bases, V lost 4 bases, and 3 bases had no gene match. Germline V CDR1 and CDR2: PRHDT, FYEKMQ (reference sequence). CDR3 size: 15 residues. The CDR3, as DNA: TGTGCCAGCAGCTACGGACAGGGAAACACCGGGGAGCTGTTTTTT. The encoded protein is CASSYGQGNTGELFF. The whole variable domain, filled in from reference TRBV13 and TRBJ2-2, reads AAGVIQSPRHLIKEKRETATLKCYPIPRHDTVYWYQQGPGQDPQFLISFYEKMQSDKGSIPDRFSAQQFSDYHSELNMSSLELGDSALYFCASSYGQGNTGELFFGEGSRLTVL.

The chain combines TRBV7-7 with TRBJ2-2, with D unclear. The germline V and J ends were trimmed by 3 bases and 7 bases, with 12 bases remaining between them. Germline-derived CDR1 and CDR2 are SSHAT and FNYEAQ (reference sequence). The CDR3 has 14 amino acids. For the CDR3, the DNA is TGTGCCAGCAGCTTCAATGGGGTGGACGGGGAGCTGTTTTTT. This translates into CASSFNGVDGELFF.

The chain recombines TRBV11-2 with TRBJ2-7, with D uncertain. Trimming cost V 10 bases and J 5 bases, with 9 bases left between them. Germline values: CDR1 SGHAT, CDR2 FQNNGV. The CDR3 is made up of 10 amino acids. CDR3: CATLYDEQYF. In DNA form, the CDR3 reads TGTGCCACCCTATACGACGAGCAGTACTTC.

The chain combines TRBV6-1 with TRBJ2-1, with 13 bases aligning to TRBD2. Germline V CDR1 and CDR2: MNHNS, SASEGT. Losses at the gene ends were 5 bases for V and 7 bases for J; bases not matched to a gene: 5. This CDR3 region has 15 residues. The CDR3 loop reads CASSLTSGRLNEQFF. DNA of the CDR3: TGTGCCAGCAGTTTGACTAGCGGGAGGCTTAATGAGCAGTTCTTC.

The genes are TRBV10-3 and TRBJ1-6, with D hard to call. Trimming removed 2 bases at V and 6 bases at J, with 11 bases between. The CDR3 loop spans 15 amino acids. The V gene's germline CDR1 is ENHRY and CDR2 SYGVKD. The CDR3 DNA follows: TGTGCCATCAGTGAGAGAGACCAAACTAATTCACCCCTCCACTTT. Its protein is CAISERDQTNSPLHF.